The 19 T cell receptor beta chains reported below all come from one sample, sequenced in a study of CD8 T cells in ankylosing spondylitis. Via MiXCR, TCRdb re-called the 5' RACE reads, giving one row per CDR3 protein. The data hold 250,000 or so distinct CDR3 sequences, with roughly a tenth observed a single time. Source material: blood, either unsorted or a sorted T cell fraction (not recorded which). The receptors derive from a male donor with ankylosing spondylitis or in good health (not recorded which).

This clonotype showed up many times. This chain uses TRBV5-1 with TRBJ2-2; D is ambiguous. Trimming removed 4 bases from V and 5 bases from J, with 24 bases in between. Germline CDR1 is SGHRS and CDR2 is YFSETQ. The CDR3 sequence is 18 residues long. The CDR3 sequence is CASSTQPYLGMGTGELFF. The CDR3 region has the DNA TGCGCCAGCAGCACCCAACCGTATCTGGGGATGGGGACCGGGGAGCTGTTTTTT.

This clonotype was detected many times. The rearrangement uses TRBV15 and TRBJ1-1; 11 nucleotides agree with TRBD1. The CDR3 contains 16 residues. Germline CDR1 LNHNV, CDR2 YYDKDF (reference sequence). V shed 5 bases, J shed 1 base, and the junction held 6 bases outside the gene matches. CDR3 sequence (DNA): TGTGCCACCAGCCCGGGACAGGGGGTCTGGAACACTGAAGCTTTCTTT. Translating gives CATSPGQGVWNTEAFF.

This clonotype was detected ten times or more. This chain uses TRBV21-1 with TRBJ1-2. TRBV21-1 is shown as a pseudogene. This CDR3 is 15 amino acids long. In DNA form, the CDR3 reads TGTGCCAGCAGCAAAGGGCGAAGCTTTAACTATGGCTACACCTTC. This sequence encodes CASSKGRSFNYGYTF.

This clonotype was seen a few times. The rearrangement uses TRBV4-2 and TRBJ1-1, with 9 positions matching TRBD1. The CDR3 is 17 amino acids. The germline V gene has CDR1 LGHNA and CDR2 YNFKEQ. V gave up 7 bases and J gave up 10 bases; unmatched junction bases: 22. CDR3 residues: CASTAGGTGTLSRGAFF. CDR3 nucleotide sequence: TGTGCCAGCACCGCCGGGGGGACAGGGACTTTATCGAGAGGAGCTTTCTTT.

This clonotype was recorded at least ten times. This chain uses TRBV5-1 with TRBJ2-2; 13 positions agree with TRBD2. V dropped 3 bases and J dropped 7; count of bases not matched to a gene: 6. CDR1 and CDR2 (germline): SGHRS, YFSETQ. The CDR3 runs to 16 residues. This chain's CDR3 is CASSSWTSGSGGELFF. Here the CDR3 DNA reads TGCGCCAGCAGCTCGTGGACTAGCGGGAGTGGCGGGGAGCTGTTTTTT.

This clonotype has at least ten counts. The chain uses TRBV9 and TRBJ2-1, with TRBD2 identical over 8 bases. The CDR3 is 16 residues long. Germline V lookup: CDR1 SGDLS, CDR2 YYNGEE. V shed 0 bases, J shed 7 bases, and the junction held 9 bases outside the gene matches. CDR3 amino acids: CASSVDPAGEGNEQFF. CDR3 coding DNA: TGTGCCAGCAGCGTAGATCCAGCGGGAGAAGGGAATGAGCAGTTCTTC.

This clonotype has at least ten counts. The DNA for the CDR3 is TGCGCCAGCAGCTTGAATCCGCGAAACCAAGAGACCCAGTACTTC. Protein: CASSLNPRNQETQYF. The chain employs TRBV5-1 and TRBJ2-5; no definite D call. CDR1 and CDR2 from the germline V gene are SGHRS and YFSETQ. V was clipped by 1 base and J by 0 bases, with 10 bases between them. The CDR3 extends over 15 amino acids.

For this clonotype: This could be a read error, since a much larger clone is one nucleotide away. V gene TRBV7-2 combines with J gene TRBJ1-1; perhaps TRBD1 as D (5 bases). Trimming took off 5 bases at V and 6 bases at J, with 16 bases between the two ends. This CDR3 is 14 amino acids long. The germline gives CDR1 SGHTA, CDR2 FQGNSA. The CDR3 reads CASSPSVRGSEAFF. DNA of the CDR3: TGTGCCAGCAGCCCAAGTGTCCGGGGCTCTGAAGCTTTCTTT.

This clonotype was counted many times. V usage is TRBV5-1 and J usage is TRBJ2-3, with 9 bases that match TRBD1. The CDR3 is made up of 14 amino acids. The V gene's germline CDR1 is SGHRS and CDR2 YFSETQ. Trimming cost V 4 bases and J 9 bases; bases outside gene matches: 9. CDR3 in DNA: TGCGCCAGCAGCCTCGGACAGGGGATAGACACGCAGTATTTT. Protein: CASSLGQGIDTQYF.

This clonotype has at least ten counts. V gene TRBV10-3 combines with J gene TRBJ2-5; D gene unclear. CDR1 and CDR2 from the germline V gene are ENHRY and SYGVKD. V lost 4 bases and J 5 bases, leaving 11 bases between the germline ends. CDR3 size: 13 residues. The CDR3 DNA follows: TGTGCCATCAGTGCGCACACCGGGGAGACCCAGTACTTC. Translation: CAISAHTGETQYF.

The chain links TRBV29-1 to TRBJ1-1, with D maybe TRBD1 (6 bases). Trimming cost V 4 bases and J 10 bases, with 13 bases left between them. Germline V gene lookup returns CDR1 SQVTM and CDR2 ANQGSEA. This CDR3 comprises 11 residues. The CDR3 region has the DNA TGCAGCGTTGTTGGGGGGGCGAGAGCTTTCTTT. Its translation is CSVVGGARAFF.

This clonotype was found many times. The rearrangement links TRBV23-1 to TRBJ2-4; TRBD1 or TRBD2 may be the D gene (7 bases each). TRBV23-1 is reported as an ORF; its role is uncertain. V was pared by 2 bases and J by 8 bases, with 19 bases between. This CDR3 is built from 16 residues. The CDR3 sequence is CASSQGDIRGRDIQYF. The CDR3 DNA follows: TGCGCCAGCAGTCAAGGGGACATCAGGGGGAGGGACATTCAGTACTTC.

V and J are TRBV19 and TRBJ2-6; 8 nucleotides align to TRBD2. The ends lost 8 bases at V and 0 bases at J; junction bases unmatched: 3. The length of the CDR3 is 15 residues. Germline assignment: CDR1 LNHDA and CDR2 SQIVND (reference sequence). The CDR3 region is CASRGGFSGANVLTF. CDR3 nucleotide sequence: TGTGCCAGTCGGGGGGGCTTCTCTGGGGCCAACGTCCTGACTTTC. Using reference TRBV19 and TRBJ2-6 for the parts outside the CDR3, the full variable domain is DGGITQSPKYLFRKEGQNVTLSCEQNLNHDAMYWYRQDPGQGLRLIYYSQIVNDFQKGDIAEGYSVSREKKESFPLTVTSAQKNPTAFYLCASRGGFSGANVLTFGAGSRLTVL.

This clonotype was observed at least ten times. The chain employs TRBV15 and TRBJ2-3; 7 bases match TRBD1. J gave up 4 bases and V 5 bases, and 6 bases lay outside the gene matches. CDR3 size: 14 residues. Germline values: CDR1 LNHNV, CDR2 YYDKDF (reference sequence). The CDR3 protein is CATSDRDVPDTQYF. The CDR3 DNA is TGTGCCACCAGCGACAGGGATGTGCCAGATACGCAGTATTTT.

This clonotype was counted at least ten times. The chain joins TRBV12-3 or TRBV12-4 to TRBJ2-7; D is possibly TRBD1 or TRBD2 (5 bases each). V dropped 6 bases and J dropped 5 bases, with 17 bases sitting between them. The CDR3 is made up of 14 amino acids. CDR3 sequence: CASRWDRSPNEQYF. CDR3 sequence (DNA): TGTGCCAGCAGATGGGACCGCTCCCCTAACGAGCAGTACTTC.

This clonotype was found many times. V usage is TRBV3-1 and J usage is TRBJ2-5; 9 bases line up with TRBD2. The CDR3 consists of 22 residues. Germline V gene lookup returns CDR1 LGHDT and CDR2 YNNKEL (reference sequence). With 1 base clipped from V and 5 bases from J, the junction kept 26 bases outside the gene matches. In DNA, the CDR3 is TGTGCCAGCAGCCAAGCTTCCTTCCCCCGACTAGCGGAAAAACTAGGGGGGGAGACCCAGTACTTC. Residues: CASSQASFPRLAEKLGGETQYF.

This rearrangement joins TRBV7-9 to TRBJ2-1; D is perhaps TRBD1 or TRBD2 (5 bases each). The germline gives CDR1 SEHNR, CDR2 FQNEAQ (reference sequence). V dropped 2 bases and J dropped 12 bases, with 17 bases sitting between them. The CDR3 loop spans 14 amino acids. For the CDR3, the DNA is TGTGCCAGCAGCTTAAGGGACGGGAATAATCGGCAGTTCTTC. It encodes CASSLRDGNNRQFF.

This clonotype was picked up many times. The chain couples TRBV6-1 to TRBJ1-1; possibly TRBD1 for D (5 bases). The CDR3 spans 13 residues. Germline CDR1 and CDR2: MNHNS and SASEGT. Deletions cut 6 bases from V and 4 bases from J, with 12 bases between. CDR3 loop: CASRGGGGTEAFF. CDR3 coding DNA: TGTGCCAGCAGGGGGGGAGGAGGCACTGAAGCTTTCTTT.

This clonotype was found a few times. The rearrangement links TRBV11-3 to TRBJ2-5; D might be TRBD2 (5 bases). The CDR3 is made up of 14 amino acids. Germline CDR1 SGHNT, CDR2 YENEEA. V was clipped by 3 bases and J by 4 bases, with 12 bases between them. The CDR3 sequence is CASSLGAALETQYF. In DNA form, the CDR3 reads TGTGCCAGCAGCTTGGGAGCTGCCTTAGAGACCCAGTACTTC.